This T cell receptor beta chain emerged from a study of T cell repertoires in aging, cancer and after chemotherapy. Across the whole study: Donors were grouped into six age bands spanning 30 or younger through 70 or older. The whole study produced a dataset of around 9 million TCR reads. Findings and caveats of the study: The repertoire data cannot show anything about immunological memory following chemotherapy. Rebound thymic output was suggested by rising median generation probability during chemotherapy in each cancer cohort.

In this sample, this clonotype turned up a few times. Its antigen remains unknown. TCR beta rearrangements were amplified from peripheral blood genomic DNA. Multiplex touch-down PCR with TRB-A/B primers amplified rearranged V-D-J TRB sequences. TCRdb called the multiplex PCR reads again in MiXCR, with one record for every CDR3 protein. The sample holds about 11,000 distinct CDR3 sequences, just under 30% seen once. The V end lost 5 bases, the J end lost 0 bases, and 11 bases lay between the germline ends. This CDR3 comprises 14 residues. The material sequenced was blood. The V and J genes are TRBV12-3 or TRBV12-4 and TRBJ2-7; D is uncertain. This TCR was sampled from a human donor in good health. The CDR3 DNA reads TGTGCCAGCAGTCCCTCGTGGACCTCCTACGAGCAGTACTTC. Protein sequence: CASSPSWTSYEQYF.